This T cell receptor beta chain was sequenced during a study of shared clonotypes between healthy human individuals. Across the study: CD4 naive cells filled three plates per donor, CD4 memory three, CD8 naive two and CD8 memory one.

The germline CDR1 and CDR2 sequences are LNHDA and SQIVND (reference sequence). With 5 bases removed from V and 1 base from J, the gap between germline ends came to 12 bases. CDR3 size: 16 residues. Every immunoSEQ plate was one replicate of a subset's evenly spread DNA. Method: immunoSEQ multiplex PCR; TCRdb's copy keeps in-frame clones and lacks some. The sample contains about 2.3 million clones, approximately 95% of which appear only once. The study's findings and limits: Although depth was large, rarefaction showed that sequencing of the sorted subsets was incomplete.

A note on this clone: Its antigen is unidentified.

The TCR sequence derives from a man aged 18 to 29 in good health. Some clones in this sample may be carry-over from other donors' samples. The gene calls are TRBV19 and TRBJ2-6; a possible D gene is TRBD1 (6 bases). Input material: naive CD4+ T cells from PBMCs. The subset denotes: CD45RA+ positively selected. CDR3 residues: CASSGLQGSGANVLTF. CDR3 DNA sequence: TGTGCCAGTAGTGGCCTTCAGGGGTCTGGGGCCAACGTCCTGACTTTC.